This T cell receptor beta chain was recovered during a study of blood T cells in healthy people across ages. CDR1 and CDR2 from the germline V gene are SGHNT and YYREEE (reference sequence). Trimming took 0 bases from V and 5 from J; bases not matched to a gene: 19. This CDR3 contains 19 residues. Next came a second PCR, run for about 7 to 12 cycles, which used a sample-barcoded 5' primer along with a J-beta primer mix. TCRdb re-called the 5' RACE reads through MiXCR, storing one row per CDR3 protein. The repertoire holds 1,800,000 or so distinct CDR3 sequences, with about two fifths as singletons. The TCR originated in a human donor in good health. What was sequenced was blood. The gene calls are TRBV5-4 and TRBJ1-2, with 7 nucleotides matching TRBD1. In DNA, the CDR3 is TGTGCCAGCAGCTTGGTCAGCTTGGAGACAGGGATAATTCATTATGGCTACACCTTC. It translates to CASSLVSLETGIIHYGYTF.